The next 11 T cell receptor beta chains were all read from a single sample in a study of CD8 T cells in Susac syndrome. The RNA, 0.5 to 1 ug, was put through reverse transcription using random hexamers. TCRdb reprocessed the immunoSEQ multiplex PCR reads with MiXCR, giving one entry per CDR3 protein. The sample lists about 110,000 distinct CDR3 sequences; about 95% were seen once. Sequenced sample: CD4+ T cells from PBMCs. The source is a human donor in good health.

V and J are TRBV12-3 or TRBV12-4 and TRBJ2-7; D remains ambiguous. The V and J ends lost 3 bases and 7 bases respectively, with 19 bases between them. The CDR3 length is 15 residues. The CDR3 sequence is CASSLGAVGPWEQYF. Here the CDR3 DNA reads TGTGCCAGCAGTTTGGGCGCGGTAGGTCCCTGGGAGCAGTACTTC.

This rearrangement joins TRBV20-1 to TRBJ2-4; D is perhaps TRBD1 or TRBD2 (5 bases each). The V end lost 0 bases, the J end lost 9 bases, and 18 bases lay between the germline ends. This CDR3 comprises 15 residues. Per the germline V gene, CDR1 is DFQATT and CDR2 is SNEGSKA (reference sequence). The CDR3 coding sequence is TGCAGTGCTAGAGATGGGGCAGGGAGTGAGGGCATTCAGTACTTC. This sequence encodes CSARDGAGSEGIQYF.

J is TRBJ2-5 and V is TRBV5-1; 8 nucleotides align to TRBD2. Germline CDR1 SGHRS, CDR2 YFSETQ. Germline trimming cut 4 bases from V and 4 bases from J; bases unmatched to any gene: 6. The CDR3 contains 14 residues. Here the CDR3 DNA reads TGCGCCAGCAGCCCGGGACTAGGGGGAGAGACCCAGTACTTC. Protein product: CASSPGLGGETQYF. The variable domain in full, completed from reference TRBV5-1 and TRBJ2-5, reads KAGVTQTPRYLIKTRGQQVTLSCSPISGHRSVSWYQQTPGQGLQFLFEYFSETQRNKGNFPGRFSGRQFSNSRSEMNVSTLELGDSALYLCASSPGLGGETQYFGPGTRLLVL.

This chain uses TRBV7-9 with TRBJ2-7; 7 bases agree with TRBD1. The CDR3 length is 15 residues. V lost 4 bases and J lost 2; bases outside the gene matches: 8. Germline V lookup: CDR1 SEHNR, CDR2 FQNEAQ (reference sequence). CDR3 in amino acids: CASSSDREGTYEQYF. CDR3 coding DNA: TGTGCCAGCAGCTCCGACAGGGAAGGAACCTACGAGCAGTACTTC.

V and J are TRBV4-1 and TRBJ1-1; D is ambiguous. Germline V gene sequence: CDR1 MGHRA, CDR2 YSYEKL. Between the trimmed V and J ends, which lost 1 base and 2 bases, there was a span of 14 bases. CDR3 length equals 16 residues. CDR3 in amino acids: CASSQAGRLSNTEAFF. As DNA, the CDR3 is TGCGCCAGCAGCCAAGCGGGCAGGCTTAGCAACACTGAAGCTTTCTTT.

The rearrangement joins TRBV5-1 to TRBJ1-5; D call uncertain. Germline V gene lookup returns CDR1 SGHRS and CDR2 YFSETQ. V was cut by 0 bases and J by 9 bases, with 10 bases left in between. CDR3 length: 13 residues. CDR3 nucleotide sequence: TGCGCCAGCAGCTTGGGGGGAGATCCGCCCCAGCATTTT. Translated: CASSLGGDPPQHF.

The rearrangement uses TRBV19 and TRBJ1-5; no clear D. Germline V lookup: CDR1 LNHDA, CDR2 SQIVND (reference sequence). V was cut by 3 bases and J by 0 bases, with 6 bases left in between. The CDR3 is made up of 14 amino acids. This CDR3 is CASSMEGSNQPQHF. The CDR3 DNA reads TGTGCCAGTAGTATGGAAGGTAGCAATCAGCCCCAGCATTTT.

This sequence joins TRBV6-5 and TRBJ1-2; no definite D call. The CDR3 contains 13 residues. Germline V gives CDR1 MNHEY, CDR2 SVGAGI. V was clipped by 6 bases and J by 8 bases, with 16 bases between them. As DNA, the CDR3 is TGTGCCAGCAGATATCCCGAGACACTAGGCTACACCTTC. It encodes CASRYPETLGYTF.

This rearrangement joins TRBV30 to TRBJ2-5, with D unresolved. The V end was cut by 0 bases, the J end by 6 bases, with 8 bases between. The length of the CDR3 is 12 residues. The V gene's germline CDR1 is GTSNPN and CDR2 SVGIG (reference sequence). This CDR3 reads CAWSVPPKTQYF. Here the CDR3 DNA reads TGTGCCTGGAGTGTACCCCCGAAGACCCAGTACTTC.

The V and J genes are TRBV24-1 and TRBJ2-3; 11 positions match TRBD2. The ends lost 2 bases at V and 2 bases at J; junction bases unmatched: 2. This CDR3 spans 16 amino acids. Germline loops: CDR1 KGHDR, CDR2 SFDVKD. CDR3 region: CATSDSGLADTDTQYF. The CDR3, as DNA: TGTGCCACCAGTGATTCGGGACTAGCGGACACAGATACGCAGTATTTT.

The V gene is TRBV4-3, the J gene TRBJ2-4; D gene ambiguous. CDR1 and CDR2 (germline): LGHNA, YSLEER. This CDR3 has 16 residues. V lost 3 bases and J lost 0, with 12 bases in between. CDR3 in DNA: TGCGCCAGCAGCCACCTCCATGATCTAGCCAAAAACATTCAGTACTTC. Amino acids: CASSHLHDLAKNIQYF.